Given below is one T cell receptor (beta chain) in context. Its specificity is not known. Germline lookup yields CDR1 SGDLS and CDR2 YYNGEE. The CDR3 loop spans 14 amino acids. The V segment lost 1 base and the J segment 6 bases; nucleotides outside the gene matches: 6. The data were obtained in a study of a mutant IDH1 vaccine in newly diagnosed glioma. Whole-study context: Vaccination followed radiotherapy alone by 4-6 weeks, or accompanied temozolomide cycles.

Documented time point: week 35, safety follow-up. The vaccine gave 300 ug of a 20-mer mutant IDH1 peptide subcutaneously per dose. Patients in the study were vaccinated eight times, receiving shots in weeks 1, 3, 5, 7, 11, 15, 19 and 23. Generated by immunoSEQ multiplex PCR, the TCRdb table keeps only in-frame clones and is missing some. Of around 60,000 clones in the sample, 75% to 85% were seen once. Findings of the study overall: Whatever changes occurred in top peripheral T cell clonotypes seemed unrelated to pseudoprogression.

Sequencing was performed on PBMCs, taken from a glioma patient whose treatment included an IDH1 peptide vaccine. The receptor was isolated from a middle-aged man with glioma. The gene calls are TRBV9 and TRBJ2-7; 8 nucleotides line up with TRBD1. CDR3 in amino acids: CASSVTPGGLEQYF. CDR3 sequence (DNA): TGTGCCAGCAGCGTAACACCAGGGGGCCTCGAGCAGTACTTC.